Below, 30 T cell receptor beta chains from the same sample are listed, as sequenced in a study of shared clonotypes between healthy human individuals. Generated by immunoSEQ multiplex PCR, the TCRdb table keeps only in-frame clones and is missing some. The sample lists some 300,000 clones; 73% were seen once. Sequencing input: memory CD4+ T cells sorted from blood. As for subset: CD45RA-negative fraction. The receptor source for this set is a man aged 25 to 45 in good health.

This chain connects TRBV28 to TRBJ1-2, with D perhaps TRBD1 (6 bases). Germline V lookup: CDR1 MDHEN, CDR2 SYDVKM. Trimming took off 11 bases at V and 6 bases at J, with 16 bases between the two ends. This CDR3 comprises 12 residues. As DNA, the CDR3 is TGTGCCTCCCTTGGGGGGGGCCATGGCTACACCTTC. Amino acids: CASLGGGHGYTF.

This clone was observed a single time. The V gene is TRBV7-2, the J gene TRBJ2-1; D is uncertain. The CDR3 length is 15 residues. Trimming left V 1 base short and J 7 bases short, with 14 bases between. Germline assignment: CDR1 SGHTA and CDR2 FQGNSA. Here the CDR3 reads CASSLDSQSLNEQFF. As DNA, the CDR3 is TGTGCCAGCAGCTTAGACTCCCAATCCCTTAATGAGCAGTTCTTC.

V is TRBV15 and J is TRBJ2-1; D is unclear. The CDR3 is 17 amino acids. Germline V lookup: CDR1 LNHNV, CDR2 YYDKDF (reference sequence). Trimming removed 0 bases at V and 7 bases at J, with 19 bases between. The CDR3 region has the DNA TGTGCCACCAGCAGAGATCCAACCCCTGCTGGTTGGAATGAGCAGTTCTTC. Protein: CATSRDPTPAGWNEQFF. Based on the CDR3 plus reference TRBV15 and TRBJ2-1, the full variable domain is DAMVIQNPRYQVTQFGKPVTLSCSQTLNHNVMYWYQQKSSQAPKLLFHYYDKDFNNEADTPDNFQSRRPNTSFCFLDIRSPGLGDTAMYLCATSRDPTPAGWNEQFFGPGTRLTVL.

This chain connects TRBV19 to TRBJ2-7; TRBD1 matches at 7 bases. In germline, CDR1 is LNHDA, CDR2 SQIVND (reference sequence). The CDR3 contains 15 residues. V lost 3 bases and J lost 1; bases outside the gene matches: 6. The CDR3: CASSISGQVSYEQYF. The CDR3 nucleotides are TGTGCCAGTAGTATCTCAGGACAGGTATCCTACGAGCAGTACTTC.

The CDR3 DNA sequence: TGTGCCAGCAGTTTGGAAGACAGGGGGAAGTCTGGAAACACCATATATTTT. It encodes CASSLEDRGKSGNTIYF. This rearrangement joins TRBV27 to TRBJ1-3; 9 positions match TRBD1. V lost 3 bases to trimming and J lost 1 base; unmatched junction nucleotides: 7. The germline V gene has CDR1 MNHEY and CDR2 SMNVEV (reference sequence). The CDR3 extends over 17 amino acids.

This clone was picked up a small number of times. The rearrangement joins TRBV29-1 to TRBJ2-1; D remains ambiguous. Per the germline V gene, CDR1 is SQVTM and CDR2 is ANQGSEA. The CDR3 length is 11 residues. V lost 3 bases and J 5 bases, leaving 5 bases between the germline ends. Written as DNA, the CDR3 is TGCAGCGTTGATGGGAACAATGAGCAGTTCTTC. This codes for CSVDGNNEQFF.

The J gene is TRBJ2-7, the V gene TRBV19; 9 positions agree with TRBD1. This CDR3 comprises 16 residues. The germline CDR1 and CDR2 sequences are LNHDA and SQIVND (reference sequence). The V and J ends lost 4 bases and 0 bases, in that order; junction bases with no gene match: 7. In DNA, the CDR3 is TGTGCCAGTAGTAGCTCCCGGGACAGGGCCTCCTACGAGCAGTACTTC. It codes for CASSSSRDRASYEQYF.

This chain uses TRBV19 with TRBJ2-3; D may be TRBD1 (6 bases). The V end lost 6 bases, the J end lost 2 bases, and 18 bases lay between the germline ends. CDR3 size: 16 residues. CDR1 and CDR2 from the germline V gene are LNHDA and SQIVND (reference sequence). CDR3 sequence reads: CASRPGTTDITDTQYF. The CDR3 DNA reads TGTGCCAGTAGGCCAGGGACAACAGATATCACAGATACGCAGTATTTT. The full variable domain, in which reference TRBV19 and TRBJ2-3 provide the parts outside the CDR3, is DGGITQSPKYLFRKEGQNVTLSCEQNLNHDAMYWYRQDPGQGLRLIYYSQIVNDFQKGDIAEGYSVSREKKESFPLTVTSAQKNPTAFYLCASRPGTTDITDTQYFGPGTRLTVL.

The CDR3: CASTPGTYDNEQFF. The CDR3 DNA is TGTGCCAGCACCCCTGGGACTTACGACAATGAGCAGTTCTTC. The V call is TRBV7-6, the J call TRBJ2-1; D perhaps matches TRBD2 (6 bases). The length of the CDR3 is 14 residues. Trimming shortened V by 7 bases and J by 5 bases, and 15 bases separated the two germline ends. CDR1 is SGHVS and CDR2 is FNYEAQ in the germline V gene.

The V gene is TRBV18, the J gene TRBJ2-5; TRBD1 might be the D (5 bases). This CDR3 spans 15 amino acids. Germline V gene sequence: CDR1 KGHSH, CDR2 LQKENI. Trimming removed 5 bases at V and 2 bases at J, with 15 bases between. CDR3 sequence: CASSSKGLGQETQYF. Written as DNA, the CDR3 is TGTGCCAGCTCATCAAAGGGGCTAGGGCAAGAGACCCAGTACTTC.

The rearrangement links TRBV5-6 to TRBJ1-5; D is uncertain. CDR3 length equals 12 residues. Trimming shortened V by 4 bases and J by 4 bases, and 6 bases separated the two germline ends. Looked up from germline, CDR1 is SGHDT and CDR2 is YYEEEE. The CDR3 region is CASSPSNQPQHF. CDR3 sequence (DNA): TGTGCCAGCAGCCCGTCTAATCAGCCCCAGCATTTT.

The chain joins TRBV28 to TRBJ1-2, with D perhaps matching TRBD1 (6 bases). Trimming cost V 5 bases and J 2 bases, with 6 bases left between them. From germline, CDR1 is MDHEN and CDR2 SYDVKM. CDR3 size: 12 residues. The CDR3 nucleotides are TGTGCCAGCAGTACAGGGAACTATGGCTACACCTTC. Translation: CASSTGNYGYTF.

In its sample, this clone was seen a few times. The chain has TRBV27 and TRBJ2-1, with TRBD2 matching over 10 bases. Germline V gene sequence: CDR1 MNHEY, CDR2 SMNVEV (reference sequence). The CDR3 totals 18 residues. Losses at the gene ends were 7 bases for V and 2 bases for J; bases not matched to a gene: 14. The CDR3 loop is CASTRNPHLAGAYNEQFF. For the CDR3, the DNA is TGTGCCAGCACCCGAAACCCTCACCTAGCGGGAGCCTACAATGAGCAGTTCTTC.

The chain has TRBV18 and TRBJ2-7; no clear D. CDR3 size: 14 residues. The V gene's germline CDR1 is KGHSH and CDR2 LQKENI. The V end was cut by 3 bases, the J end by 6 bases, with 15 bases between. CDR3: CASSPSSNAAEQYF. The DNA for the CDR3 is TGTGCCAGCTCACCTAGCAGTAATGCCGCCGAGCAGTACTTC.

This clone was detected only a few times. The rearrangement links TRBV7-9 to TRBJ2-1, with 12 positions matching TRBD2. The ends lost 5 bases at V and 0 bases at J; junction bases unmatched: 8. The CDR3 loop spans 18 amino acids. CDR1 is SEHNR, CDR2 FQNEAQ, per germline (reference sequence). Written as DNA, the CDR3 is TGTGCCAGCAGCCGAGGACTAGCGGGGCTAGGCTCCTACAATGAGCAGTTCTTC. Translation gives CASSRGLAGLGSYNEQFF.

The genes are TRBV6-6 and TRBJ2-3; D call uncertain. From germline, CDR1 is MNHNY and CDR2 SVGAGI (reference sequence). The CDR3 has 13 residues. Trimming left V 7 bases short and J 0 bases short, with 8 bases between. In DNA form, the CDR3 reads TGTGCCAGCAAGACCGACAGCACAGATACGCAGTATTTT. This sequence encodes CASKTDSTDTQYF.

This clone came up a few times. The chain carries TRBV18 and TRBJ1-3, with D unresolved. The germline gives CDR1 KGHSH, CDR2 LQKENI. Trimming pared 6 bases from V and 8 bases from J, leaving 8 bases between. The CDR3 runs to 11 residues. The CDR3: CASSPSDTIYF. DNA for the CDR3: TGTGCCAGCTCGCCAAGCGACACCATATATTTT.

The chain employs TRBV27 and TRBJ2-1; the match to TRBD2 covers 14 bases. CDR3 length: 18 residues. The germline CDR1 and CDR2 sequences are MNHEY and SMNVEV (reference sequence). V gave up 6 bases and J gave up 5 bases; unmatched junction bases: 12. The CDR3 DNA reads TGTGCCAGCAGGCAAGGAAGACTAGCGGGAGGGGGTCACAATGAGCAGTTCTTC. Protein: CASRQGRLAGGGHNEQFF.

J is TRBJ2-5 and V is TRBV11-3, with TRBD2 matching over 7 bases. Germline-derived CDR1 and CDR2 are SGHNT and YENEEA. With 2 bases clipped from V and 1 base from J, the junction kept 4 bases outside the gene matches. CDR3 length equals 15 residues. CDR3: CASSLLTGGQETQYF. The CDR3 nucleotides are TGTGCCAGCAGCTTATTAACGGGGGGCCAAGAGACCCAGTACTTC. The whole variable domain, filled in from reference TRBV11-3 and TRBJ2-5, reads EAGVVQSPRYKIIEKKQPVAFWCNPISGHNTLYWYLQNLGQGPELLIRYENEEAVDDSQLPKDRFSAERLKGVDSTLKIQPAELGDSAVYLCASSLLTGGQETQYFGPGTRLLVL.

This clone was seen more than once but under ten times. This chain joins TRBV28 and TRBJ2-7; D might be TRBD1 (6 bases). Germline loops: CDR1 MDHEN, CDR2 SYDVKM. This CDR3 region has 13 residues. Between the trimmed V and J ends, which lost 8 bases and 3 bases, there was a span of 14 bases. In nucleotides, the CDR3 is TGTGCCAGCCTAAGAACAGGGCGCTACGAGCAGTACTTC. Its translation: CASLRTGRYEQYF.

The rearrangement uses TRBV5-6 and TRBJ2-1, with TRBD2 identical over 12 bases. This CDR3 spans 17 amino acids. Germline assignment: CDR1 SGHDT and CDR2 YYEEEE. The ends lost 4 bases at V and 2 bases at J; junction bases unmatched: 7. The CDR3 loop is CASSTRTSGATYNEQFF. The CDR3 coding sequence is TGTGCCAGCAGCACGAGGACTAGCGGGGCTACCTACAATGAGCAGTTCTTC.

Regarding this clone: A far larger clone is one nucleotide away, so this likely arose from a read error. The rearrangement links TRBV15 to TRBJ1-2, with 7 bases that match TRBD1. The CDR3 spans 15 residues. Germline lookup yields CDR1 LNHNV and CDR2 YYDKDF (reference sequence). The CDR3 bases are TGTGCCACCAGCGCCCTTGGGACAGTTAACTATGGCTACGCCTTC. Residues: CATSALGTVNYGYAF.

The chain combines TRBV6-1 with TRBJ2-7; 8 bases align to TRBD2. This CDR3 has 13 amino acids. The germline gives CDR1 MNHNS, CDR2 SASEGT. The trim removed 3 bases at V and 3 bases at J, leaving 1 base unmatched. In nucleotides, the CDR3 is TGTGCCAGCAGTGAGCGGGAGGTCTACGAGCAGTACTTC. It encodes CASSEREVYEQYF.

The V gene is TRBV7-9, the J gene TRBJ1-4; the D is unclear. This CDR3 is 13 amino acids long. CDR1 and CDR2 (germline): SEHNR, FQNEAQ (reference sequence). V lost 5 bases and J lost 9, with 13 bases in between. CDR3 coding DNA: TGTGCCAGCAGCCCTCCGTCTGCGCAAAAACTGTTTTTT. The encoded protein is CASSPPSAQKLFF.

The chain has TRBV5-4 and TRBJ2-2; TRBD2 matches 7 bases. V shed 5 bases and J 7 bases; nucleotides not matched to a gene: 11. The length of the CDR3 is 15 residues. Germline CDR1 reads SGHNT; CDR2 reads YYREEE (reference sequence). The CDR3 region is CASSTQTSRGGELFF. The CDR3 coding sequence is TGTGCCAGCAGTACTCAGACTAGCCGCGGCGGGGAGCTGTTTTTT. The full variable domain, completed using reference TRBV5-4 and TRBJ2-2, is ETGVTQSPTHLIKTRGQQVTLRCSSQSGHNTVSWYQQALGQGPQFIFQYYREEENGRGNFPPRFSGLQFPNYSSELNVNALELDDSALYLCASSTQTSRGGELFFGEGSRLTVL.

J is TRBJ2-1 and V is TRBV29-1, with TRBD1 matching 7 bases. J was trimmed by 0 bases and V by 2 bases; bases with no gene match: 7. There are 16 residues in the CDR3. Germline CDR1 and CDR2: SQVTM and ANQGSEA. The CDR3 region has the DNA TGCAGCGTTGAACCCCTGACAGGGAGCTCCTACAATGAGCAGTTCTTC. Its protein product is CSVEPLTGSSYNEQFF.

This clone showed up just once. This may be a read error, as it is one base from a much larger clone. This sequence joins TRBV7-9 and TRBJ2-7; 7 bases agree with TRBD2. The trim removed 5 bases at V and 7 bases at J, leaving 2 bases unmatched. CDR1 SEHNR and CDR2 FQNEAQ come from the germline V gene (reference sequence). The CDR3 loop spans 11 amino acids. CDR3 protein: CASSPGGEQYF. The CDR3 region has the DNA TGTGCCAGCAGCCCGGGGGGTGAGCAGTACTTC.

This clone was picked up one time. The chain joins TRBV5-1 to TRBJ1-6, with 7 bases matching TRBD1. The CDR3 covers 14 residues. V dropped 0 bases and J dropped 8; count of bases not matched to a gene: 2. Germline V gene lookup returns CDR1 SGHRS and CDR2 YFSETQ. The CDR3 region has the DNA TGCGCCAGCAGCTTGGGTACAGGGGATTCACCCCTCCACTTT. Protein product: CASSLGTGDSPLHF. Full variable domain (rest looked up from reference TRBV5-1 and TRBJ1-6): KAGVTQTPRYLIKTRGQQVTLSCSPISGHRSVSWYQQTPGQGLQFLFEYFSETQRNKGNFPGRFSGRQFSNSRSEMNVSTLELGDSALYLCASSLGTGDSPLHFGNGTRLTVT.

This clone showed up just a few times. The chain uses TRBV19 and TRBJ2-3; perhaps TRBD1 as D (6 bases). With 6 bases removed from V and 3 bases from J, the gap between germline ends came to 10 bases. Germline CDR1 reads LNHDA; CDR2 reads SQIVND (reference sequence). This CDR3 has 13 amino acids. The CDR3 here is CASRKQGTDTQYF. The CDR3 coding sequence is TGTGCCAGTAGGAAACAGGGAACAGATACGCAGTATTTT.

The chain has TRBV28 and TRBJ2-2, with TRBD1 matching 7 bases. CDR3 size: 16 residues. With V trimmed by 3 bases and J by 6 bases, 10 bases remained unmatched. The V gene's germline CDR1 is MDHEN and CDR2 SYDVKM. The CDR3 sequence: CASSFRTGLGPGELFF. CDR3 in DNA: TGTGCCAGCAGTTTCCGGACAGGACTGGGCCCCGGGGAGCTGTTTTTT. Full variable domain (missing parts from reference TRBV28 and TRBJ2-2): DVKVTQSSRYLVKRTGEKVFLECVQDMDHENMFWYRQDPGLGLRLIYFSYDVKMKEKGDIPEGYSVSREKKERFSLILESASTNQTSMYLCASSFRTGLGPGELFFGEGSRLTVL.